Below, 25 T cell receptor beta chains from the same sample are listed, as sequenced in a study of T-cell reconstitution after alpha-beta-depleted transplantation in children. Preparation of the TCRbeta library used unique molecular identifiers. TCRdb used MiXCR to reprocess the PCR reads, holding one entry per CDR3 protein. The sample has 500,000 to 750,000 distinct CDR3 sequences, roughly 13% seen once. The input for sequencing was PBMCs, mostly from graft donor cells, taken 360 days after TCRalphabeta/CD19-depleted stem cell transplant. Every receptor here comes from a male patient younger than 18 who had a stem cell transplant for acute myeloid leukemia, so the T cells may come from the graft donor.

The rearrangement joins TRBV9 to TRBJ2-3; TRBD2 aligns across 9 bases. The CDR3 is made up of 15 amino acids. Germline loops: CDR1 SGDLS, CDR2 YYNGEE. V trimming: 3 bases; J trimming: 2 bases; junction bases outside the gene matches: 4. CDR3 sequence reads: CASSAIAGATDTQYF. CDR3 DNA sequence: TGTGCCAGCAGCGCGATAGCGGGAGCCACAGATACGCAGTATTTT. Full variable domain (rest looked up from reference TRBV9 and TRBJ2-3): DSGVTQTPKHLITATGQRVTLRCSPRSGDLSVYWYQQSLDQGLQFLIQYYNGEERAKGNILERFSAQQFPDLHSELNLSSLELGDSALYFCASSAIAGATDTQYFGPGTRLTVL.

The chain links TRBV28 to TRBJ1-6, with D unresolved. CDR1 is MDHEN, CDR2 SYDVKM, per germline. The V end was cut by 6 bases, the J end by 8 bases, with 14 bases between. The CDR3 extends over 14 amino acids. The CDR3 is CASSSVQEDSPLHF. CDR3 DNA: TGTGCCAGCAGCTCCGTCCAAGAGGATTCACCCCTCCACTTT. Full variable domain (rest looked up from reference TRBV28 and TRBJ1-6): DVKVTQSSRYLVKRTGEKVFLECVQDMDHENMFWYRQDPGLGLRLIYFSYDVKMKEKGDIPEGYSVSREKKERFSLILESASTNQTSMYLCASSSVQEDSPLHFGNGTRLTVT.

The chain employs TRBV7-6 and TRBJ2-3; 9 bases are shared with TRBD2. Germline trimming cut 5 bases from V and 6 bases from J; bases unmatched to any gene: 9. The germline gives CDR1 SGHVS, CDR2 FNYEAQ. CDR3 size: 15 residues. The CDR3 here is CASSPWASGTDTQYF. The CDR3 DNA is TGTGCCAGCAGCCCCTGGGCTAGCGGGACTGATACGCAGTATTTT.

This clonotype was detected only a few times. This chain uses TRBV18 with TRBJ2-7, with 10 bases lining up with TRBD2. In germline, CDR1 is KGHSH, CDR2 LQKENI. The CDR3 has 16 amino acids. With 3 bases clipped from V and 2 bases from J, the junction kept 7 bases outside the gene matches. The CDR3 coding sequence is TGTGCCAGCTCACCGATGACTAGCGGGCTTACCTACGAGCAGTACTTC. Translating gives CASSPMTSGLTYEQYF.

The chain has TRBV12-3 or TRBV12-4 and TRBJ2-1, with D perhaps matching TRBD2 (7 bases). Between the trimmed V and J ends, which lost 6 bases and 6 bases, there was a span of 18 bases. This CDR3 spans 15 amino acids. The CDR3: CASSREGGQINEQFF. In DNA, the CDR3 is TGTGCCAGCAGCCGAGAGGGGGGGCAGATCAATGAGCAGTTCTTC.

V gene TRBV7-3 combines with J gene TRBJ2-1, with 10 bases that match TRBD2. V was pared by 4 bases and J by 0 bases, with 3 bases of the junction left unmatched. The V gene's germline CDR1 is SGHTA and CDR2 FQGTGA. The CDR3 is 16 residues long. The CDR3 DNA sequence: TGTGCCAGCAGCTCACTAGCGGGACTCTCCTACAATGAGCAGTTCTTC. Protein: CASSSLAGLSYNEQFF.

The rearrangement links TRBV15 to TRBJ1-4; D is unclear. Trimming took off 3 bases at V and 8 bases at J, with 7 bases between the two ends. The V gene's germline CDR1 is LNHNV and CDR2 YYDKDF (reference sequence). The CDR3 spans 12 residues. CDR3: CATSRFSEKLFF. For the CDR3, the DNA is TGTGCCACCAGCAGGTTCAGCGAAAAACTGTTTTTT.

CDR3 in amino acids: CASSLPPILRGNEQFF. CDR3 DNA sequence: TGTGCCAGCAGCTTACCCCCGATACTTAGGGGGAATGAGCAGTTCTTC. The chain is built from TRBV11-2 and TRBJ2-1, with D possibly TRBD1 on 6 matching bases. Germline V CDR1 and CDR2: SGHAT, FQNNGV. Trimming took off 2 bases at V and 7 bases at J, with 18 bases between the two ends. The CDR3 loop spans 16 amino acids.

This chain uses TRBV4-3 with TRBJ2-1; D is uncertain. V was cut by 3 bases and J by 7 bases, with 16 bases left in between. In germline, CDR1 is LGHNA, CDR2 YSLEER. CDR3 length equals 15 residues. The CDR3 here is CASSHRQAGRNEQFF. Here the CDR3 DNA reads TGCGCCAGCAGCCATCGCCAGGCAGGCAGGAATGAGCAGTTCTTC.

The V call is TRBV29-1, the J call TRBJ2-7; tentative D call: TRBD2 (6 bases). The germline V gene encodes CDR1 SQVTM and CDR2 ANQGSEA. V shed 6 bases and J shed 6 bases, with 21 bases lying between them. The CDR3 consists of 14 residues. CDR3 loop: CSVGRAGMVPEQYF. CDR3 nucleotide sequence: TGCAGCGTCGGTCGTGCGGGAATGGTTCCCGAGCAGTACTTC.

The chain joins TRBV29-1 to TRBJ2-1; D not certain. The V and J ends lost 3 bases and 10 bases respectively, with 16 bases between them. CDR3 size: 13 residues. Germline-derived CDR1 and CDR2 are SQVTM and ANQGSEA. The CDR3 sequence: CSVEPAALWEQFF. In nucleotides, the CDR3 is TGCAGCGTTGAGCCAGCCGCTTTGTGGGAGCAGTTCTTC.

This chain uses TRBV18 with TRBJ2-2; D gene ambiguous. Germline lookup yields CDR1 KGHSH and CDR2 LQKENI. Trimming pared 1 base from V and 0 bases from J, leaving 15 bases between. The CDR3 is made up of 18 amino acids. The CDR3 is CASSPLLPVGTNTGELFF. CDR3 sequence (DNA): TGTGCCAGCTCACCACTACTTCCGGTTGGTACGAACACCGGGGAGCTGTTTTTT.

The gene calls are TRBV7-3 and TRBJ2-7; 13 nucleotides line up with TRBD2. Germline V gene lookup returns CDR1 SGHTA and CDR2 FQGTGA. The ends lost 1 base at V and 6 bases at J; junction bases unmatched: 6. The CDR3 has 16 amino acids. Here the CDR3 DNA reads TGTGCCAGCAGCTTAATAGGGACTAGCGGGATTAGCGAGCAGTACTTC. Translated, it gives CASSLIGTSGISEQYF.

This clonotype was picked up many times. CDR3 DNA sequence: TGTGCCAGCAGTTTTATAGGGACAGGGGACTACGAGCAGTACTTC. Its protein is CASSFIGTGDYEQYF. The V gene is TRBV27, the J gene TRBJ2-7; 10 nucleotides match TRBD1. The germline V gene encodes CDR1 MNHEY and CDR2 SMNVEV (reference sequence). V was clipped by 3 bases and J by 3 bases; unmatched bases: 5. The CDR3 spans 15 residues.

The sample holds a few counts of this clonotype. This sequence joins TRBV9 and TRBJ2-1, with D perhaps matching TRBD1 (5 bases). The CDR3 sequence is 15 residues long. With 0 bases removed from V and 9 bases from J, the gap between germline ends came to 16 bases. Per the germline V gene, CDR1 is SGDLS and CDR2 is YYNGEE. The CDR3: CASSVAFRERAEQFF. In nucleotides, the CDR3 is TGTGCCAGCAGCGTAGCCTTCAGGGAAAGGGCTGAGCAGTTCTTC. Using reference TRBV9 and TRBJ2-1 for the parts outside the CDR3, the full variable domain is DSGVTQTPKHLITATGQRVTLRCSPRSGDLSVYWYQQSLDQGLQFLIQYYNGEERAKGNILERFSAQQFPDLHSELNLSSLELGDSALYFCASSVAFRERAEQFFGPGTRLTVL.

CDR3 sequence reads: CASSLIKLDPYNEQFF. The CDR3 nucleotides read TGTGCCAGCAGCTTAATAAAGCTGGACCCCTACAATGAGCAGTTCTTC. V and J are TRBV3-1 and TRBJ2-1, with no clear D. Germline V gene data show CDR1 as LGHDT and CDR2 as YNNKEL (reference sequence). Trimming left V 5 bases short and J 2 bases short, with 16 bases between. CDR3 length: 16 amino acids.

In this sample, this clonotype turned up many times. The CDR3 sequence is CSARVPGWHRSYEQYF. The DNA of the CDR3 is TGCAGTGCTAGAGTTCCGGGGTGGCACCGTTCCTACGAGCAGTACTTC. J is TRBJ2-7 and V is TRBV20-1, with a tentative D call TRBD2 (5 bases). V shed 1 base and J shed 1 base, with 17 bases lying between them. Germline V gene lookup returns CDR1 DFQATT and CDR2 SNEGSKA (reference sequence). CDR3 length equals 16 residues.

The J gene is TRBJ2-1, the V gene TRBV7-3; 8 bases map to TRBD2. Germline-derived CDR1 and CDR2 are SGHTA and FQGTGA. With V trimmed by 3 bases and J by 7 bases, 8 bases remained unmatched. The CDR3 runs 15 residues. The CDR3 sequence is CASSFTSGPLNEQFF. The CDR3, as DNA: TGTGCCAGCAGCTTTACTAGCGGCCCCTTGAATGAGCAGTTCTTC. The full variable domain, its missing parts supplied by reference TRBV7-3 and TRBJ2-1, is GAGVSQTPSNKVTEKGKYVELRCDPISGHTALYWYRQSLGQGPEFLIYFQGTGAADDSGLPNDRFFAVRPEGSVSTLKIQRTERGDSAVYLCASSFTSGPLNEQFFGPGTRLTVL.

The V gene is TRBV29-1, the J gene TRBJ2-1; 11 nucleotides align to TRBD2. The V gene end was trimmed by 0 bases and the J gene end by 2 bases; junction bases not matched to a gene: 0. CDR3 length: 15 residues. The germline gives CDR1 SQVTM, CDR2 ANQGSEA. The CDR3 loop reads CSVEELAGAYNEQFF. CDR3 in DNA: TGCAGCGTTGAAGAACTAGCGGGGGCCTACAATGAGCAGTTCTTC.

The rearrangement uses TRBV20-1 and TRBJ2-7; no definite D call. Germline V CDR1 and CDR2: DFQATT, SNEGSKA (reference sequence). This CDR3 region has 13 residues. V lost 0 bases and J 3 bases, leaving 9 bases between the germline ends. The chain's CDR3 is CSARDTSGYEQYF. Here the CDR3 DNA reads TGCAGTGCTAGAGACACGTCAGGCTACGAGCAGTACTTC.

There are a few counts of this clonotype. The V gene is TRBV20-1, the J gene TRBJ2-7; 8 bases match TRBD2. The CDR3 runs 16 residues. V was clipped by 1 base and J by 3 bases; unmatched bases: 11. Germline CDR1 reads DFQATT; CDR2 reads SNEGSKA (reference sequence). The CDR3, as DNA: TGCAGTGCTAGAGCGGGAGGGCAGGGAAAGGTCTACGAGCAGTACTTC. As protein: CSARAGGQGKVYEQYF.

This chain's CDR3 is CASSLLPLAGDYEQYF. The CDR3 DNA reads as TGTGCCAGCAGCTTACTACCCTTAGCGGGAGACTACGAGCAGTACTTC. The chain joins TRBV5-5 to TRBJ2-7; 9 positions agree with TRBD2. The CDR3 runs 16 residues. Germline V lookup: CDR1 SGHKS, CDR2 YYEKEE (reference sequence). After removal of 2 bases from V and 3 bases from J, the junction contained 9 bases not matched to a gene.

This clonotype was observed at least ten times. The CDR3 region has the DNA TGTGCCAGCAGCCGACCGGGACAGGGAAACAATGAGCAGTTCTTC. Translation gives CASSRPGQGNNEQFF. The genes are TRBV4-2 and TRBJ2-1, with 9 bases that match TRBD1. The V gene end was trimmed by 4 bases and the J gene end by 5 bases; junction bases not matched to a gene: 6. Looked up from germline, CDR1 is LGHNA and CDR2 is YNFKEQ. The CDR3 spans 15 residues.

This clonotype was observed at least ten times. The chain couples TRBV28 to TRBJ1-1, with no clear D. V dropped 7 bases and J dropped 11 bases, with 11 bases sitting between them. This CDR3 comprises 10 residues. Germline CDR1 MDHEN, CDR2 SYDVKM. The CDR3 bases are TGTGCCAGCACCGACCGCGAGGCTTTCTTT. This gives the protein CASTDREAFF.

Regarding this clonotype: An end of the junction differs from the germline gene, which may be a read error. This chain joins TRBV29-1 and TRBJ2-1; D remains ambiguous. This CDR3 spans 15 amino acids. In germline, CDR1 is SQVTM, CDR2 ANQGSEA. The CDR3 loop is CSVEDLPRSHNEQFF. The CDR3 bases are TGCAGCGTTGAAGATCTTCCTCGCTCCCACAATGAGCAGTTCTTC.